These T cell receptor beta chains were read from a single sample in a study of cytomegalovirus exposure and HLA in healthy donors. Assay used: immunoSEQ multiplex PCR; TCRdb lists only in-frame clones, some missing. Of 70,000 to 75,000 clones in the sample, approximately 75% were seen once. Sequencing used PBMCs. The origin of the receptors is a woman between 40 and 50 years old in good health and CMV-seropositive. Both conserved end residues are part of each CDR3. The D gene is left open where the match is weak. Clone size is shown for a subset of rows, as once, few, many or a class of expanded clone.

D: TRBD1; size: few; J: TRBJ1-1; V: TRBV5-1; DNA: TGCGCCAGCAGCCTGGGACAGGGGAAAGCGCCTGAAGCTTTCTTT; CDR3: CASSLGQGKAPEAFF
D: TRBD1; size: -; J: TRBJ1-5; V: TRBV19; DNA: TGTGCCAGTAGTATAGTGACAGGGGGTGATCAGCCCCAGCATTTT; CDR3: CASSIVTGGDQPQHF
D: TRBD2; size: few; J: TRBJ2-5; V: TRBV5-1; DNA: TGCGCCAGCAGAATAGACCCCGGACTAGCGGCCGGAGAGACCCAGTACTTC; CDR3: CASRIDPGLAAGETQYF
D: -; size: -; J: TRBJ2-7; V: TRBV12-2; DNA: TGTGCAAGTCGCTTAGGGCCGGGACAACTGGGCTTAGAGAGCCCCTACGAGCAGTACTTC; CDR3: CASRLGPGQLGLESPYEQYF
D: -; size: few; J: TRBJ2-5; V: TRBV7-8; DNA: TGTGCCAGCAGCCCTGGAGCGACCCAGTACTTC; CDR3: CASSPGATQYF
D: TRBD1; size: -; J: TRBJ2-2; V: TRBV11-1; DNA: TGTGCCAGCAGCCCCCGGGACAGCCGCCTGAACACCGGGGAGCTGTTTTTT; CDR3: CASSPRDSRLNTGELFF
D: TRBD1; size: -; J: TRBJ1-2; V: TRBV28; DNA: TGTGCCTCGATGCGGACAGGGCTTTATGGCTACACCTTC; CDR3: CASMRTGLYGYTF
D: TRBD2; size: -; J: TRBJ2-7; V: TRBV11-2; DNA: TGTGCCAGCAGCCTTCGACTAGCGGGGACCTACGAGCAGTACTTC; CDR3: CASSLRLAGTYEQYF
D: TRBD2; size: -; J: TRBJ2-1; V: TRBV6-1; DNA: TGTGCCAGCAGTGAATTTTTCGTGAGCGGGGGGGCCAACGAGCAGTTCTTC; CDR3: CASSEFFVSGGANEQFF
D: TRBD2; size: -; J: TRBJ2-3; V: TRBV25-1; DNA: TGTGCCAGCAGTGGGGGGGGACTCTTGGGCACAGATACGCAGTATTTT; CDR3: CASSGGGLLGTDTQYF
D: TRBD2; size: few; J: TRBJ2-5; V: TRBV12-5; DNA: TGTGCTAGTGGTTCTGGGCTAGCGGAGAAAGAGACCCAGTACTTC; CDR3: CASGSGLAEKETQYF
D: TRBD2; size: -; J: TRBJ2-1; V: TRBV7-9; DNA: TGTGCCAGCAGGACTAGCGGGGGAGGTGAGCAGTTCTTC; CDR3: CASRTSGGGEQFF
D: TRBD1; size: -; J: TRBJ2-5; V: TRBV19; DNA: TGTGCCAGTAGTTACAGGGGTCGGGAGACCCAGTACTTC; CDR3: CASSYRGRETQYF
D: TRBD2; size: -; J: TRBJ2-3; V: TRBV10-1; DNA: TGCGCCAGCAGTCCCCAGGCGGGGGGCACAGATACGCAGTATTTT; CDR3: CASSPQAGGTDTQYF
D: -; size: -; J: TRBJ1-5; V: TRBV7-2; DNA: TGTGCCAGCAGCTCAAGCTCAGGGAGCAATCAGCCCCAGCATTTT; CDR3: CASSSSSGSNQPQHF
D: -; size: -; J: TRBJ1-1; V: TRBV7-3; DNA: TGTGCCAGCAGCTCCCAGGGGAACACTGAAGCTTTCTTT; CDR3: CASSSQGNTEAFF
D: -; size: -; J: TRBJ2-1; V: TRBV14; DNA: TGTGCCAGCAGCCTCGGGAGCTTCAATGAGCAGTTCTTC; CDR3: CASSLGSFNEQFF
D: -; size: -; J: TRBJ1-1; V: TRBV6-1; DNA: TGTGCCTCCTGGGCAGGACTCAAAGCTTTCTTT; CDR3: CASWAGLKAFF
D: -; size: -; J: TRBJ2-1; V: TRBV15; DNA: TGTGCCACCAGCAGAGATCGCAGGGTATACAATGAGCAGTTCTTC; CDR3: CATSRDRRVYNEQFF
D: -; size: few; J: TRBJ1-1; V: TRBV5-4; DNA: TGTGCCACCGGGGGGGCAGGGGAGGCTGAAGCTTTCTTT; CDR3: CATGGAGEAEAFF
D: -; size: -; J: TRBJ2-5; V: TRBV18; DNA: TGTGCCAGCTCACCGGACAGCCGCCAAGAGACCCAGTACTTC; CDR3: CASSPDSRQETQYF
D: -; size: -; J: TRBJ1-3; V: TRBV7-7; DNA: TGTGCCAGCAGCCAGGGCTTTGGCAACACCATATATTTT; CDR3: CASSQGFGNTIYF
D: -; size: -; J: TRBJ2-7; V: TRBV19; DNA: TGTGCCAGTAGTATTTACGCAGGGGCGACCTACGAGCAGTACTTC; CDR3: CASSIYAGATYEQYF
D: TRBD1; size: few; J: TRBJ2-7; V: TRBV29-1; DNA: TGCAGCGTTGAGGGACAGGGGGCAGGAGAGCAGTACTTC; CDR3: CSVEGQGAGEQYF
D: TRBD1; size: once; J: TRBJ1-5; V: TRBV14; DNA: TGTGCCAGCAGCCAGGGACAGAGAGGCCAGCCCCAGCATTTT; CDR3: CASSQGQRGQPQHF
D: TRBD1; size: -; J: TRBJ1-1; V: TRBV2; DNA: TGTGCCGGCAGTCATTCAGGGGGTGTCACTGAAGCTTTCTTT; CDR3: CAGSHSGGVTEAFF
D: -; size: -; J: TRBJ2-7; V: TRBV19; DNA: TGTGCCAGTAGCACCACGTACCCGGGACAAGGGGCCTACGAGCAGTACTTC; CDR3: CASSTTYPGQGAYEQYF
D: TRBD2; size: -; J: TRBJ2-3; V: TRBV5-6; DNA: TGTGCCAGCAGCTGGCCAGGGACTAGCATCGGGAGCACAGATACGCAGTATTTT; CDR3: CASSWPGTSIGSTDTQYF
D: -; size: -; J: TRBJ2-5; V: TRBV7-9; DNA: TGTGCCAGCAGCTTAGGGGGTCTAGCGCAAGAGACCCAGTACTTC; CDR3: CASSLGGLAQETQYF
D: TRBD2; size: -; J: TRBJ2-2; V: TRBV11-3; DNA: TGTGCCAGCAGCGGACTAGTCGGCACCGGGGAGCTGTTTTTT; CDR3: CASSGLVGTGELFF
D: -; size: -; J: TRBJ1-2; V: TRBV2; DNA: TGTGCCAGCAGGGCCCGTGGGGCCCGGGACTATGGCTACACCTTC; CDR3: CASRARGARDYGYTF
D: TRBD1; size: few; J: TRBJ1-2; V: TRBV25-1; DNA: TGTGCCAGCAGTGAATTAAGGGACAGGGGCTACACCTTC; CDR3: CASSELRDRGYTF
D: TRBD1; size: -; J: TRBJ1-1; V: TRBV5-1; DNA: TGCGCCAGCAGCGGGGGGACAGCTAACACTGAAGCTTTCTTT; CDR3: CASSGGTANTEAFF
D: -; size: -; J: TRBJ1-6; V: TRBV6-5; DNA: TGTGCCAGCAGTCGTAAGGGGCTGCGGAATTCACCCCTCCACTTT; CDR3: CASSRKGLRNSPLHF
D: TRBD1; size: -; J: TRBJ1-2; V: TRBV27; DNA: TGTGCCAGCAGAGAAGCCCACACAGGGGTATATGGCTACACCTTC; CDR3: CASREAHTGVYGYTF
D: -; size: few; J: TRBJ1-6; V: TRBV5-6; DNA: TGTGCCAGCACCGGTGGCGGGGGAAGGCCCCTCCACTTT; CDR3: CASTGGGGRPLHF
D: -; size: -; J: TRBJ1-4; V: TRBV7-8; DNA: TGTGCCAGCAGCTTATTTTCAGGGGTTAATGAAAAACTGTTTTTT; CDR3: CASSLFSGVNEKLFF
D: -; size: -; J: TRBJ2-7; V: TRBV10-3; DNA: TGTGCCACCACCGGGACACTAACCGACACCGAGCAGTACTTC; CDR3: CATTGTLTDTEQYF
D: -; size: -; J: TRBJ1-1; V: TRBV28; DNA: TGTGCCAGCCGGGAGGGAATGAACACTGAAGCTTTCTTT; CDR3: CASREGMNTEAFF
D: -; size: -; J: TRBJ2-7; V: TRBV5-6; DNA: TGTGCCAGCAGCTTGTGGCAAACCTACGAGCAGTACTTC; CDR3: CASSLWQTYEQYF
D: -; size: -; J: TRBJ1-2; V: TRBV10-2; DNA: TGCGCCAGCAGTAGTAAGGAGGCGGGTCATAATGGAGGCTACACCTTC; CDR3: CASSSKEAGHNGGYTF
D: -; size: -; J: TRBJ1-1; V: TRBV5-1; DNA: TGCGCCAGCAGCGGCAAGCTAGGGGTGCAGACTGAAGCTTTCTTT; CDR3: CASSGKLGVQTEAFF
D: -; size: few; J: TRBJ1-2; V: TRBV5-1; DNA: TGCGCCAGCAGCTTGGCCCAGGTCAACTATGGCTACACCTTC; CDR3: CASSLAQVNYGYTF
D: -; size: -; J: TRBJ1-5; V: TRBV5-6; DNA: TGTGCCAGCAGCTTTAATATCGGGGGAGTGTGGCAGCCCCAGCATTTT; CDR3: CASSFNIGGVWQPQHF
D: -; size: -; J: TRBJ2-1; V: TRBV27; DNA: TGTGCCAGCAGGACAGGCCCAAATGAGCAGTTCTTC; CDR3: CASRTGPNEQFF
D: -; size: -; J: TRBJ1-6; V: TRBV5-4; DNA: TGTGCCAGCAGCCCAGGGGTTTGGGGCGGTTCACCCCTCCACTTT; CDR3: CASSPGVWGGSPLHF
D: -; size: -; J: TRBJ1-1; V: TRBV7-2; DNA: TGTGCCAGCAGCTTGGTGGGGGGAGGGAACACTGAAGCTTTCTTT; CDR3: CASSLVGGGNTEAFF
D: TRBD2; size: few; J: TRBJ2-3; V: TRBV9; DNA: TGTGCCAGCGGCCGGGGGGGAGCGACAGATACGCAGTATTTT; CDR3: CASGRGGATDTQYF
D: TRBD1; size: once; J: TRBJ1-1; V: TRBV29-1; DNA: TGCAGCGTGGACGGACAGGGGTTGGCTGAAGCTTTCTTT; CDR3: CSVDGQGLAEAFF
D: -; size: few; J: TRBJ1-6; V: TRBV7-9; DNA: TGTGCCAGCAGCTTACGGGATAATTCACCCCTCCACTTT; CDR3: CASSLRDNSPLHF
D: -; size: -; J: TRBJ2-1; V: TRBV9; DNA: TGTGCCAGCAGCCCCTCAGGGGACATGCAAAATGAGCAGTTCTTC; CDR3: CASSPSGDMQNEQFF
D: -; size: -; J: TRBJ1-2; V: TRBV2; DNA: TGTGCCAGCACGGGGGGCGACAGGCCCTATGGCTACACCTTC; CDR3: CASTGGDRPYGYTF
D: -; size: -; J: TRBJ1-2; V: TRBV6-1; DNA: TGTGCCAGCAGCCCCAGGGCCGACTATGGCTACACCTTC; CDR3: CASSPRADYGYTF
D: -; size: few; J: TRBJ1-4; V: TRBV29-1; DNA: TGCAGCGCAAGGGAGCCCCCAACTAATGAAAAACTGTTTTTT; CDR3: CSAREPPTNEKLFF
D: -; size: -; J: TRBJ2-5; V: TRBV11-2; DNA: TGTGCCAGCAGCAATCTTAGGAGGAGGCAAGAGACCCAGTACTTC; CDR3: CASSNLRRRQETQYF